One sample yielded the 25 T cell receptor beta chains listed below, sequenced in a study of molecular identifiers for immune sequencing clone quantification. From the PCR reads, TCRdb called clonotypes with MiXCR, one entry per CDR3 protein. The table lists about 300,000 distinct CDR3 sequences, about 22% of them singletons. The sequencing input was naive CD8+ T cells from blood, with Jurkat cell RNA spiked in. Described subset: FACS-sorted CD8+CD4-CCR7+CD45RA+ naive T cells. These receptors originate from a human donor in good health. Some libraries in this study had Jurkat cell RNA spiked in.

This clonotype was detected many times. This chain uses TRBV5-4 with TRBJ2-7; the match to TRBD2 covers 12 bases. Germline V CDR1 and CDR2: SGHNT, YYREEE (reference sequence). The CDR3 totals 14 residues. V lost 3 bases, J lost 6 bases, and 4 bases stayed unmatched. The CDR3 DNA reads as TGTGCCAGCAGCTCGACTAGCGGGAGTGCCGAGCAGTACTTC. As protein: CASSSTSGSAEQYF.

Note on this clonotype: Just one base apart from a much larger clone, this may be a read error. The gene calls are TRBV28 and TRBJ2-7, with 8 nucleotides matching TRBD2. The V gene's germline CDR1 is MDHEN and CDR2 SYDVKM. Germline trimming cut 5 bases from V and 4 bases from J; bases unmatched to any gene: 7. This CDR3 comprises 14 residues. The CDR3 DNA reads TGTGCCAGCAGTCTCACCGGACTAGCATACGAGCAGTACTTC. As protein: CASSLTGLAYEQYF.

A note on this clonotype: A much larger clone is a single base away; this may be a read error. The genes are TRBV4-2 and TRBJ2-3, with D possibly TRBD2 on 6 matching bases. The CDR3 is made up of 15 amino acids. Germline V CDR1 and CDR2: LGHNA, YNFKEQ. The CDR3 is CASGQDWGEPDTQYF. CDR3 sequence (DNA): TGTGCCAGCGGCCAAGACTGGGGGGAACCAGATACGCAGTATTTT.

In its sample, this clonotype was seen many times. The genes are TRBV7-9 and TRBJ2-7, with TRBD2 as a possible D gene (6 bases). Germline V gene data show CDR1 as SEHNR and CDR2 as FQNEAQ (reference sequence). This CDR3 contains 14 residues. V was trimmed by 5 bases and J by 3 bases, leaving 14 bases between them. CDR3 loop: CASSGEALVYEQYF. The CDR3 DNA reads TGTGCCAGCAGCGGGGAGGCCCTTGTCTACGAGCAGTACTTC.

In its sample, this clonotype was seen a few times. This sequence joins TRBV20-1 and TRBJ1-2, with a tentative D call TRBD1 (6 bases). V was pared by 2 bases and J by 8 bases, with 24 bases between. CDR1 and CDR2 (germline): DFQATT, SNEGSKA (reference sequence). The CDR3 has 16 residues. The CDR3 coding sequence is TGCAGTGCTAGAACCCACCCGGGGACAAGTACCCCCGGCTACACCTTC. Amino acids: CSARTHPGTSTPGYTF.

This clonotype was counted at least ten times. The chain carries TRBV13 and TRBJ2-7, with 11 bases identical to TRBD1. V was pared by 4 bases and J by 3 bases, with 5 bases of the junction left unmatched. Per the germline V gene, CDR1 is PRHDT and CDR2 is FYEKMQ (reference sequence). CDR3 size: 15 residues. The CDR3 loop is CASSSTGTGGYEQYF. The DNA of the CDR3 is TGTGCCAGCAGCTCCACCGGGACAGGGGGCTACGAGCAGTACTTC.

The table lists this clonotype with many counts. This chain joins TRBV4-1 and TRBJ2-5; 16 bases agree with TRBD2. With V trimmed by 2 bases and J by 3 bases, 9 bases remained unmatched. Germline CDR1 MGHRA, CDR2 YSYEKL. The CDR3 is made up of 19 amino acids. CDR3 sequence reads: CASSQPGTSGGAEEETQYF. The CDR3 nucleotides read TGCGCCAGCAGCCAACCTGGGACTAGCGGGGGGGCAGAGGAAGAGACCCAGTACTTC.

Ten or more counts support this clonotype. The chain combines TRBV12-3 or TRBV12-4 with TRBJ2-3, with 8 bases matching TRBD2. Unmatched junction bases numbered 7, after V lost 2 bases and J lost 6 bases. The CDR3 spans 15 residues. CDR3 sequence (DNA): TGTGCCAGCAGTTTACCGGGGGGGTTCTACGATACGCAGTATTTT. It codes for CASSLPGGFYDTQYF.

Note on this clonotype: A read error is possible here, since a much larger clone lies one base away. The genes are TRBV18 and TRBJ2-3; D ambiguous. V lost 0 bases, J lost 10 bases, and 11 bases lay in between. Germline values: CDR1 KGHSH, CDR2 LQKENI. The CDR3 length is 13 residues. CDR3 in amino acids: CASSPPADEAQYF. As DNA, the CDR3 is TGTGCCAGCTCACCACCGGCGGACGAAGCGCAGTATTTT.

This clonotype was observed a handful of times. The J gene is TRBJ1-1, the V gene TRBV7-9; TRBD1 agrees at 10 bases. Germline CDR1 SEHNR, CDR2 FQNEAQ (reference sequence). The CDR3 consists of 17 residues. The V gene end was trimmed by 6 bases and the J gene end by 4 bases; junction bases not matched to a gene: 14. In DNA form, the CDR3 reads TGTGCCAGCAGGCATCCGGGACAGGGGTACTCAGGCACTGAAGCTTTCTTT. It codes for CASRHPGQGYSGTEAFF.

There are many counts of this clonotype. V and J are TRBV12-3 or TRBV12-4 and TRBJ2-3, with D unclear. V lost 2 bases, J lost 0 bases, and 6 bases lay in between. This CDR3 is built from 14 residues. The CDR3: CASSLRLSTDTQYF. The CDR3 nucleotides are TGTGCCAGCAGTTTAAGGCTAAGCACAGATACGCAGTATTTT.

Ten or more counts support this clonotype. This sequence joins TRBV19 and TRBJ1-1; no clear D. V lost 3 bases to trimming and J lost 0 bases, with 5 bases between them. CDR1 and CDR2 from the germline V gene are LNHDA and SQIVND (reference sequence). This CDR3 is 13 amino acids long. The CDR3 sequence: CASSMPLNTEAFF. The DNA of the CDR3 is TGTGCCAGTAGTATGCCCCTGAACACTGAAGCTTTCTTT.

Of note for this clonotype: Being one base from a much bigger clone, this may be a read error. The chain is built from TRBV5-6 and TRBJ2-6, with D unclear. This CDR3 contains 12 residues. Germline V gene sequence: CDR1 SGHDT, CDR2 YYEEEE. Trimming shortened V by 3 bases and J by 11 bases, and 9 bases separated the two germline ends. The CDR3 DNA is TGTGCCAGCAGCTCCCGATCCGACGTCCTGACTTTC. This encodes CASSSRSDVLTF.

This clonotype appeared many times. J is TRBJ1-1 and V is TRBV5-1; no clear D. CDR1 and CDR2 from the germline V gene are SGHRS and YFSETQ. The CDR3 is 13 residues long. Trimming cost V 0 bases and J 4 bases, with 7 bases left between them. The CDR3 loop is CASSLGDFTEAFF. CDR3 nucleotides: TGCGCCAGCAGCTTGGGGGATTTCACTGAAGCTTTCTTT.

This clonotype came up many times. The CDR3 spells CASSFRGSYTEAFF. As DNA, the CDR3 is TGTGCCAGCAGCTTTAGGGGCAGTTACACTGAAGCTTTCTTT. The J gene is TRBJ1-1, the V gene TRBV13; possible D gene TRBD1, 5 bases. The CDR3 extends over 14 amino acids. With 3 bases removed from V and 3 bases from J, the gap between germline ends came to 11 bases. CDR1 is PRHDT and CDR2 is FYEKMQ in the germline V gene (reference sequence).

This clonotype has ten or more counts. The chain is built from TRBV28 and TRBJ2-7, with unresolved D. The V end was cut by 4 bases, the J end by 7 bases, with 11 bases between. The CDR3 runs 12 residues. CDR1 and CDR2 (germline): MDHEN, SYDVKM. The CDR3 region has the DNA TGTGCCAGCAGTTACGTAGCCGCGGAGCAGTACTTC. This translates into CASSYVAAEQYF.

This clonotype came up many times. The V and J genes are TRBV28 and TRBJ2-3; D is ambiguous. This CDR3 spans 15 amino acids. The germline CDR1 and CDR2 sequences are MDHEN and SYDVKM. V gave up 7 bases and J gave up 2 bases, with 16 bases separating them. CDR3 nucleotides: TGTGCCAGCACCCTCATGGGCGGCTACACAGATACGCAGTATTTT. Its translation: CASTLMGGYTDTQYF.

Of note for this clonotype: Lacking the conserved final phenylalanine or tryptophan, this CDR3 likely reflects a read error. The CDR3 bases are TGTGCCTGGGGACAGGGAACTGAAGCTTTCCTT. Its translation is CAWGQGTEAFL. V usage is TRBV30 and J usage is TRBJ1-1; 8 bases agree with TRBD1. This CDR3 is built from 11 residues. Trimming took 5 bases from V and 5 from J; bases not matched to a gene: 1. Germline assignment: CDR1 GTSNPN and CDR2 SVGIG (reference sequence).

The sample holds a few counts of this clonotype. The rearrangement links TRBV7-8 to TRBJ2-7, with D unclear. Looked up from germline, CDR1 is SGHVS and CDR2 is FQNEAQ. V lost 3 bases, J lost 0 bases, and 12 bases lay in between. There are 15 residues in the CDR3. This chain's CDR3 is CASSFGRPSSYEQYF. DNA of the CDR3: TGTGCCAGCAGCTTTGGCAGGCCGAGCTCCTACGAGCAGTACTTC.

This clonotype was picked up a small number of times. The CDR3 bases are TGTGCCAGCAGTACCCGGGACAGTAACACAGATACGCAGTATTTT. It specifies CASSTRDSNTDTQYF. The rearrangement links TRBV6-2 or TRBV6-3 to TRBJ2-3, with 7 bases lining up with TRBD1. This CDR3 region has 15 residues. CDR1 and CDR2 (germline): MNHEY, SVGEGT. V shed 5 bases, J shed 2 bases, and the junction held 7 bases outside the gene matches.

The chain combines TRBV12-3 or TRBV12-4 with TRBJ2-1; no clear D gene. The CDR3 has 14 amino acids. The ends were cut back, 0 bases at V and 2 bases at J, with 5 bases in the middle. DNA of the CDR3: TGTGCCAGCAGTTTAGCGAGGACCTACAATGAGCAGTTCTTC. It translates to CASSLARTYNEQFF.

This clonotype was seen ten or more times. The chain's CDR3 is CASRTAGGPGDTQYF. In DNA form, the CDR3 reads TGTGCCAGCAGAACAGCGGGGGGGCCGGGAGATACGCAGTATTTT. This chain uses TRBV5-4 with TRBJ2-3; TRBD2 matches at 10 bases. Germline assignment: CDR1 SGHNT and CDR2 YYREEE (reference sequence). V lost 5 bases to trimming and J lost 5 bases; unmatched junction nucleotides: 8. The CDR3 is 15 residues long.

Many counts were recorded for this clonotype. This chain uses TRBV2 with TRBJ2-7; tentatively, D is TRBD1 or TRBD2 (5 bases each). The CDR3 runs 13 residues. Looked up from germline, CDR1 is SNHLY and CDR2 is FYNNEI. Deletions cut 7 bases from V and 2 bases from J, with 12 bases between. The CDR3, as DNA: TGTGCCAGCACACGAGGGGTTCCCTACGAGCAGTACTTC. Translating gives CASTRGVPYEQYF.

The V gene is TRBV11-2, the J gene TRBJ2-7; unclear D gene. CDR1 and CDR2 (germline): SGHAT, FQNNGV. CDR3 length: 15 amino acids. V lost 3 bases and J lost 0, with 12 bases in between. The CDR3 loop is CASSFEPFSSYEQYF. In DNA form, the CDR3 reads TGTGCCAGCAGCTTCGAGCCCTTTAGCTCCTACGAGCAGTACTTC.

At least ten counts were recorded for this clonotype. The chain's CDR3 is CASSSSPGTSIPMSYEQYF. The CDR3 bases are TGTGCCAGCAGCTCGAGCCCCGGGACTAGCATCCCCATGAGCTACGAGCAGTACTTC. The chain carries TRBV5-4 and TRBJ2-7; 9 bases map to TRBD2. CDR1 is SGHNT, CDR2 YYREEE, per germline (reference sequence). The V and J ends lost 3 bases and 3 bases, in that order; junction bases with no gene match: 19. The CDR3 length is 19 residues.